These 3 T cell receptor beta chains were sequenced from one sample in a study of blood T cell repertoires in COVID-19. The assay was immunoSEQ multiplex PCR, and TCRdb's table has in-frame clones only and misses some. The sample has 250,000 or so clones, 80% to 90% seen once. The sequencing sample was made of peripheral blood. Receptor source: a man aged 25 to 45 with COVID-19, enrolled during active disease.

Here the CDR3 reads CASIPNSGGSYNEQFF. CDR3 nucleotides: TGTGCCAGCATACCCAATAGCGGAGGCTCCTACAATGAGCAGTTCTTC. The chain couples TRBV28 to TRBJ2-1; D may be TRBD2 (6 bases). The germline CDR1 and CDR2 sequences are MDHEN and SYDVKM. The V and J ends lost 7 bases and 0 bases respectively, with 16 bases between them. This CDR3 is built from 16 residues.

The CDR3 is CATSDSAGGRGYTF. The CDR3 bases are TGTGCCACCAGTGATTCTGCAGGGGGCCGTGGCTACACCTTC. This chain connects TRBV24-1 to TRBJ1-2; the match to TRBD1 covers 8 bases. Germline V CDR1 and CDR2: KGHDR, SFDVKD. After removal of 2 bases from V and 7 bases from J, the junction contained 5 bases not matched to a gene. The CDR3 consists of 14 residues.

This chain joins TRBV6-5 and TRBJ1-5; D possibly corresponds to TRBD1 (5 bases). CDR3 length: 14 amino acids. V was shortened by 1 base and J by 4 bases, with 8 bases between the two germline ends. Looked up from germline, CDR1 is MNHEY and CDR2 is SVGAGI. The CDR3 DNA is TGTGCCAGCAGTTACTACTCAGGGAATCAGCCCCAGCATTTT. This codes for CASSYYSGNQPQHF.